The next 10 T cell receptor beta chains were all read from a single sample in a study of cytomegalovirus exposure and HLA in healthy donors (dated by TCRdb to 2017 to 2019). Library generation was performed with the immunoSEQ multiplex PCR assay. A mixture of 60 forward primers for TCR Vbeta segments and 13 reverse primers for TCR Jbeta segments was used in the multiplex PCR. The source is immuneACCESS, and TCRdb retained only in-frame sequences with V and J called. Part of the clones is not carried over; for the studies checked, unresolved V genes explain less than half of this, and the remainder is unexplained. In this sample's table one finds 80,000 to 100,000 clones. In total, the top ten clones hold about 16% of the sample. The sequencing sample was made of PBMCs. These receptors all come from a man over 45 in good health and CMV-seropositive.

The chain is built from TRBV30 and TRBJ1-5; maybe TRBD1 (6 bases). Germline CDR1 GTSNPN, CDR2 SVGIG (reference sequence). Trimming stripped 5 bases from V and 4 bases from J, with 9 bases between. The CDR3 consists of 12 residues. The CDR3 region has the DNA TGTGCCTGGGGACAGCGGAATCAGCCCCAGCATTTT. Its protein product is CAWGQRNQPQHF.

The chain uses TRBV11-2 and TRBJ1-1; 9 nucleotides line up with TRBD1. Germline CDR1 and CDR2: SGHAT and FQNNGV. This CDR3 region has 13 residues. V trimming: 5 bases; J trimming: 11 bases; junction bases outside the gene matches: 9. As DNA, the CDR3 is TGTGCCAGCAGCCCGCTAGACAGGGGGAGTGCTTTCTTT. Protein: CASSPLDRGSAFF.

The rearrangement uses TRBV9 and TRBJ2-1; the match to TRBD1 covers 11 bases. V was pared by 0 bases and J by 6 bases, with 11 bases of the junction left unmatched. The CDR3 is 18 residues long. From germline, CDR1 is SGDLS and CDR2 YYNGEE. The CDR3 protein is CASSVATWDRGFPNEQFF. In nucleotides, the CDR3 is TGTGCCAGCAGCGTAGCTACTTGGGACAGGGGGTTTCCCAATGAGCAGTTCTTC.

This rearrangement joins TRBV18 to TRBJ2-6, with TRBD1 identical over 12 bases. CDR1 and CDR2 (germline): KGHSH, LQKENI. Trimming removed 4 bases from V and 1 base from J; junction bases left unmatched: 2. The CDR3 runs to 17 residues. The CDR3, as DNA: TGTGCCAGCTCACGGGACAGGGGGCGGTCTGGGGCCAACGTCCTGACTTTC. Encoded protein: CASSRDRGRSGANVLTF.

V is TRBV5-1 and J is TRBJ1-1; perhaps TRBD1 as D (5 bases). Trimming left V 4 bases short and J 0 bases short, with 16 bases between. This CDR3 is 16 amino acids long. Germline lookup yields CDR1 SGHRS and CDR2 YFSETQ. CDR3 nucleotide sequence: TGCGCCAGCAGCAAAAGCACAGACAGCCTGAACACTGAAGCTTTCTTT. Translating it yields CASSKSTDSLNTEAFF.

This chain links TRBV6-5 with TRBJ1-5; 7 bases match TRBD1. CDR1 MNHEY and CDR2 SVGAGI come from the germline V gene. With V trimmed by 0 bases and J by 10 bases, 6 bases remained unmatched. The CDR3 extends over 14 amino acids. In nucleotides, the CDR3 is TGTGCCAGCAGTTACTCACAGGGGAACTTACCCCAGCATTTT. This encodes CASSYSQGNLPQHF.

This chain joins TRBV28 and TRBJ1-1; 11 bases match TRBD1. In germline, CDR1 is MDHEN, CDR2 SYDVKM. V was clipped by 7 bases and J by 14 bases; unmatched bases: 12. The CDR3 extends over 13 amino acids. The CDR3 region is CASTPGQGDVAFF. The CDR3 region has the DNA TGTGCCAGCACCCCGGGACAGGGGGACGTGGCGTTCTTT.

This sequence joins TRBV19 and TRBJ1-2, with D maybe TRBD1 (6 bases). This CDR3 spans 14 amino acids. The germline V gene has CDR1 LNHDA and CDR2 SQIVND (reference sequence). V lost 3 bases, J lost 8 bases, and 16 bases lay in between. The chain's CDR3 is CASSITGTLTGYTF. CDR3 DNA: TGTGCCAGTAGTATTACGGGGACACTTACCGGCTACACCTTC.

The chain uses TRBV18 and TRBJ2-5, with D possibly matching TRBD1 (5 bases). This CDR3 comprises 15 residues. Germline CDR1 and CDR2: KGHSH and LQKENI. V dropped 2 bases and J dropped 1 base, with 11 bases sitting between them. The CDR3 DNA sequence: TGTGCCAGCTCACCAAGGGCGACAGCCCAAGAGACCCAGTACTTC. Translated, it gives CASSPRATAQETQYF.

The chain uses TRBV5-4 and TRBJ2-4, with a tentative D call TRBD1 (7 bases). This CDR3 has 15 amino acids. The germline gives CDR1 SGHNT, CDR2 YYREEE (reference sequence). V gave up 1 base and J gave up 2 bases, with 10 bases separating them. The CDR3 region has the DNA TGTGCCAGCAGCTTGCAGGGGGGAACCAAAAACATTCAGTACTTC. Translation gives CASSLQGGTKNIQYF.